This T cell receptor (beta chain) originates from a study of Ad26.COV2.S vaccination and SARS-CoV-2 variants. Treatment given: roughly 20 received Ad26.COV2.S at low or high dose, single or two shots; 5 received placebo; per-sample allocation not given. Day 63 after the first injection of vaccine or placebo was the sampling time. Donation was by an adult aged 18-55 years who was in Boston. As for this clone: Its antigen is not known. Other DNA sequences in the sample encode the same CDR3.

Sequencing used immunoSEQ multiplex PCR; TCRdb keeps in-frame clones, though not all of them. In the table there are some 400,000 clones, around nine tenths of which are singletons. Findings and limits, study-wide: The study found similar non-spike TCR breadth in vaccine and placebo recipients. CD8+ and CD4+ T cells specific for spike reportedly responded with substantial breadth after vaccination.

The specimen comprised peripheral blood, sampled in a trial of Ad26.COV2.S vaccine versus placebo. The source is a person aged 18 to 59 who received the Ad26.COV2.S COVID-19 vaccine or a placebo.

The CDR3 region is CASSLAGNTGELFF. The CDR3 bases are TGTGCCAGCAGCTTAGCTGGCAACACCGGGGAGCTGTTTTTT. The rearrangement links TRBV7-9 to TRBJ2-2; no firm D call. This CDR3 has 14 amino acids. V lost 0 bases, J lost 2 bases, and 4 bases lay in between. The germline V gene has CDR1 SEHNR and CDR2 FQNEAQ (reference sequence).